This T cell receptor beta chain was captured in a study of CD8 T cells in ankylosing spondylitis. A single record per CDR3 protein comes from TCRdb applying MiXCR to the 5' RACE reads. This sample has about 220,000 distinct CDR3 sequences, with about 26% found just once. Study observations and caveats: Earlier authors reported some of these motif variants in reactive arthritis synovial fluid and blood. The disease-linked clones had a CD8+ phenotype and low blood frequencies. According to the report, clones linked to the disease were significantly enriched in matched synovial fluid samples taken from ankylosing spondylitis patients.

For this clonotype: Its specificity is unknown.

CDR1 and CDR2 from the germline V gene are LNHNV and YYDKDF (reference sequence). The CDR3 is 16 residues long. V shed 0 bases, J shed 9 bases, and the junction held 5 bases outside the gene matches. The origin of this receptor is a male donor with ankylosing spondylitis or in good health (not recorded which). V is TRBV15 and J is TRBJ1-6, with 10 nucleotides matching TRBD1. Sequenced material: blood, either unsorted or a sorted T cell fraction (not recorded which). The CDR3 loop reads CATSRDGQGVGSPLHF. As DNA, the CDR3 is TGTGCCACCAGCAGAGATGGACAGGGGGTAGGTTCACCCCTCCACTTT.